This T cell receptor (beta chain) was captured by sequencing in a study of shared clonotypes between healthy human individuals. Note on this clone: The antigen is undetermined.

Deep-level running was used for the assay. Sequencing was performed with immunoSEQ multiplex PCR; in TCRdb, only in-frame clones are kept and a portion is missing. The sample holds about 2.3 million clones, around 93% seen once. V dropped 2 bases and J dropped 3 bases, with 10 bases sitting between them. In germline, CDR1 is MDHEN, CDR2 SYDVKM. This CDR3 region has 14 residues. Study-level points and caveats: Read depth was anticipated to influence clonotype sharing among donors. Sampling involved blood alone; tissue repertoires likely differ.

The sequencing sample was made of naive CD4+ T cells from PBMCs. Subset of the sample: CD45RA+ positively selected. The V gene is TRBV28, the J gene TRBJ1-2; possibly TRBD1 for D (5 bases). This clonotype was sampled from a man between 18 and 29 years old in good health. Some clones in this sample may be carry-over from other donors' samples. The CDR3 loop is CASSLVGHDYGYTF. In nucleotides, the CDR3 is TGTGCCAGCAGTTTAGTAGGACACGACTATGGCTACACCTTC.